This TCR beta chain was profiled in a study of T cells in localized non-small cell lung cancer. Findings and caveats of the study: There was higher T cell clonality in uninvolved adjacent lung than in tumor, and it was highest there.

About this clone: Its target is unknown.

The protocol was immunoSEQ multiplex PCR, while the TCRdb copy is restricted to in-frame clones and leaves out a portion. The sample has approximately 140,000 clones, roughly 90% seen once. There are 16 residues in the CDR3. J gave up 5 bases and V 0 bases, and 0 bases lay outside the gene matches. Germline CDR1 is LNHDA and CDR2 is SQIVND (reference sequence). The J gene is TRBJ2-1, the V gene TRBV19, with 14 bases lining up with TRBD2. Sequencing used peripheral blood, obtained before any cancer treatment. The source is a female donor older than 55 with stage I lung adenocarcinoma. The CDR3 DNA sequence: TGTGCCAGTAGTATAGAGGGACTAGCGGGAGACAATGAGCAGTTCTTC. It codes for CASSIEGLAGDNEQFF.